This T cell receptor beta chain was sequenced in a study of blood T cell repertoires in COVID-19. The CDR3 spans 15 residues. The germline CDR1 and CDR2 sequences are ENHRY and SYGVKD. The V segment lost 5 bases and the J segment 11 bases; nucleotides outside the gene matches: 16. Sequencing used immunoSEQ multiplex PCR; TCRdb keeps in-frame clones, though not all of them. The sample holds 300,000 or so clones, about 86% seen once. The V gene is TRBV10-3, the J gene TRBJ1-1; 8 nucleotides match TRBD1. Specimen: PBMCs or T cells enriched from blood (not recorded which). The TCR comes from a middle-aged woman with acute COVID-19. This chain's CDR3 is CAISLMDRAASEAFF. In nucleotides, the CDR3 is TGTGCCATCAGTCTCATGGACAGGGCCGCGTCGGAGGCTTTCTTT.